This entry concerns a single TCR beta chain. What it binds is not known. The germline V and J ends were trimmed by 1 base and 1 base, with 8 bases remaining between them. Germline values: CDR1 SGHTA, CDR2 FQGNSA. CDR3 size: 14 residues. These data originate in a study of shared clonotypes between healthy human individuals. On the study more broadly: Contributing individuals were a couple of females and a few males aged 18 to 49. Points from the study as a whole: It was the non-shared clonotypes that had lower generation probabilities than clonotypes shared by all four donors.

Assay execution proceeded at the deep level. The table came from immunoSEQ multiplex PCR; TCRdb's copy has only in-frame clones and leaves some out. The sample lists over 400,000 clones, about 96% occurring once. The chain recombines TRBV7-2 with TRBJ2-7; the D is unclear. Material for sequencing was naive CD4+ T cells sorted from blood. Subset here: CD45RA+ positively selected. The receptor was derived from a woman aged 25 to 39 in good health. CDR3 protein: CASSLGRESYEQYF. The DNA of the CDR3 is TGTGCCAGCAGCTTAGGTAGGGAATCCTACGAGCAGTACTTC.